Listed below are T cell receptor beta chains from one sample, sequenced in a study of blood T cell repertoires in COVID-19. Here immunoSEQ multiplex PCR was the method, and the copy in TCRdb shows in-frame clones only, minus some. The sample holds approximately 100,000 clones; roughly 79% are singletons and the top ten take about 10%. Sample: peripheral blood. Source of these receptors: a human donor in a cohort sampled during active COVID-19. The CDR3 runs from the conserved cysteine through the conserved F or W. D genes are given only for firm matches. The listing skips clone size in some rows; elsewhere it reads once, few, many or a size class.

clone size: -; D gene: -; J gene: TRBJ2-7; V gene: TRBV28; CDR3 DNA: TGTGCCAGCAGTCAGGACAGCTACGAGCAGTACTTC; CDR3 protein: CASSQDSYEQYF
clone size: -; D gene: -; J gene: TRBJ1-6; V gene: TRBV6-6; CDR3 DNA: TGTGCCAGCAGAAAAACGGGACAACACAATTCACCCCTCCACTTT; CDR3 protein: CASRKTGQHNSPLHF
clone size: -; D gene: TRBD2; J gene: TRBJ2-3; V gene: TRBV7-2; CDR3 DNA: TGTGCCAGCAGCTTACCCGCAGCGGGAAGCACAGATACGCAGTATTTT; CDR3 protein: CASSLPAAGSTDTQYF
clone size: -; D gene: TRBD1; J gene: TRBJ2-2; V gene: TRBV27; CDR3 DNA: TGTGCCAGCATGGGACAGGGCAGGGCCGGGGAGCTGTTTTTT; CDR3 protein: CASMGQGRAGELFF
clone size: few; D gene: TRBD2; J gene: TRBJ2-7; V gene: TRBV5-1; CDR3 DNA: TGCGCCAGTAAAGAAGCGGGGGGCCCCTACGAGCAGTACTTC; CDR3 protein: CASKEAGGPYEQYF
clone size: -; D gene: TRBD2; J gene: TRBJ2-2; V gene: TRBV7-6; CDR3 DNA: TGTGCCAGCAGCTTAGCCGGGGGGGCCTACACCGGGGAGCTGTTTTTT; CDR3 protein: CASSLAGGAYTGELFF
clone size: -; D gene: -; J gene: TRBJ1-2; V gene: TRBV28; CDR3 DNA: TGTGCCAGCAGTTTTGTATTGGTACGGGGTGGCTACACCTTC; CDR3 protein: CASSFVLVRGGYTF
clone size: -; D gene: TRBD2; J gene: TRBJ2-7; V gene: TRBV5-1; CDR3 DNA: TGCGCCAGCAGCGCCATCCCGACGACTAGCCTAAACAAGAACGAGCAGTACTTC; CDR3 protein: CASSAIPTTSLNKNEQYF
clone size: many; D gene: TRBD2; J gene: TRBJ2-1; V gene: TRBV6-2/TRBV6-3; CDR3 DNA: TGTGCCAGCAGCTCTCCGGGACTAGCGATCAATGAGCAGTTCTTC; CDR3 protein: CASSSPGLAINEQFF
clone size: -; D gene: -; J gene: TRBJ1-1; V gene: TRBV5-1; CDR3 DNA: TGCGCCAGCAGCTCGGGGAGTATGAACACTGAAGCTTTCTTT; CDR3 protein: CASSSGSMNTEAFF
clone size: -; D gene: TRBD1; J gene: TRBJ2-1; V gene: TRBV6-2/TRBV6-3; CDR3 DNA: TGTGCCAGCAGTTTCACAGGGGGCGCTGGGTACAATGAGCAGTTCTTC; CDR3 protein: CASSFTGGAGYNEQFF
clone size: once; D gene: TRBD1; J gene: TRBJ1-3; V gene: TRBV11-3; CDR3 DNA: TGTGCCAGCAGTCTTGGGACAGCGGGCTGGAAGAGCTCTGGAAACACCATATATTTT; CDR3 protein: CASSLGTAGWKSSGNTIYF
clone size: -; D gene: TRBD2; J gene: TRBJ2-5; V gene: TRBV6-5; CDR3 DNA: TGTGCCAGCAGTTCTCCGCAGCGGGGGGGCAGGACCCAGTACTTC; CDR3 protein: CASSSPQRGGRTQYF
clone size: -; D gene: -; J gene: TRBJ1-3; V gene: TRBV4-2; CDR3 DNA: TGTGCCAGCAGCCAAGAGGCATTTGGAAACACCATATATTTT; CDR3 protein: CASSQEAFGNTIYF